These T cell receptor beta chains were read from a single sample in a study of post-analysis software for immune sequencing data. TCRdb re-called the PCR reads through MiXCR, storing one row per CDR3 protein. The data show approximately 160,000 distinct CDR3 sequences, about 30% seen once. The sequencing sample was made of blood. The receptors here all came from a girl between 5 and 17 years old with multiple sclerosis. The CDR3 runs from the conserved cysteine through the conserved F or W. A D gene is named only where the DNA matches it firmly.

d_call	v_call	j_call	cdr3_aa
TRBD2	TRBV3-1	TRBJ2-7	CASSQAGTSGIFAYEQYF
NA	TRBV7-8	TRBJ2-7	CASSLPRLLGSYEQYF
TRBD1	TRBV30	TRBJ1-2	CAWSPLWDSNYGYTF
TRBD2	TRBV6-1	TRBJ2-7	CASSEPFRGVYNEQYF
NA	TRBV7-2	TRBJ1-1	CASSLLLGGNTEAFF
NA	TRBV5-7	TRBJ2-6	CASSKSSTKLEANVLTF
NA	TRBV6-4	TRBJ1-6	CASRDSDNSPLHF
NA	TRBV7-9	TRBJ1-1	CASSFERQHTEAFF
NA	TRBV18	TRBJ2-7	CASSSPTYEQYF
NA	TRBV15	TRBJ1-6	CATGRVWTRSYNSPLHF
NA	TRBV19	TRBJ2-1	CASSIPGHIYNEQFF